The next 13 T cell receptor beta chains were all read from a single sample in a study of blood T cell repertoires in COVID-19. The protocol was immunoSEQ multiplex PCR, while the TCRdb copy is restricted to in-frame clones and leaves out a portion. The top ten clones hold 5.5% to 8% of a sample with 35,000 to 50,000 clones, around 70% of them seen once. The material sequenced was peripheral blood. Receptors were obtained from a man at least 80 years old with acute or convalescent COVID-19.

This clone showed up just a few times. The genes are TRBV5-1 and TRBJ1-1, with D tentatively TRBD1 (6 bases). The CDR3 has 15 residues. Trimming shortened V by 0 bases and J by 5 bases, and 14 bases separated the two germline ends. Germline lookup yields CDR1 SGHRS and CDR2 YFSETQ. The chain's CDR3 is CASSLGQVVNTEAFF. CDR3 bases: TGCGCCAGCAGCTTGGGACAGGTAGTCAATACTGAAGCTTTCTTT. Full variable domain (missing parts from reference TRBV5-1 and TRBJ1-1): KAGVTQTPRYLIKTRGQQVTLSCSPISGHRSVSWYQQTPGQGLQFLFEYFSETQRNKGNFPGRFSGRQFSNSRSEMNVSTLELGDSALYLCASSLGQVVNTEAFFGQGTRLTVV.

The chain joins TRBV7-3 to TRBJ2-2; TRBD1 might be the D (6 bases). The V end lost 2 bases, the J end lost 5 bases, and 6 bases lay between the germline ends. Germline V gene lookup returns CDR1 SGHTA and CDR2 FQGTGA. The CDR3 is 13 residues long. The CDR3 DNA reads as TGTGCCAGCAGCTTACAGGGGACCGGGGAGCTGTTTTTT. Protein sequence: CASSLQGTGELFF.

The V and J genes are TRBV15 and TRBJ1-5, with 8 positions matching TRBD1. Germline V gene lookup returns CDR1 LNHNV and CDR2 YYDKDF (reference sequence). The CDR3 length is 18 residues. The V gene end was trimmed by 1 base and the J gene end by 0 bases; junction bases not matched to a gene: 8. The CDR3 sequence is CATSRGAGGESSNQPQHF. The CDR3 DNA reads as TGTGCCACCAGCAGAGGGGCAGGGGGCGAGAGTAGCAATCAGCCCCAGCATTTT.

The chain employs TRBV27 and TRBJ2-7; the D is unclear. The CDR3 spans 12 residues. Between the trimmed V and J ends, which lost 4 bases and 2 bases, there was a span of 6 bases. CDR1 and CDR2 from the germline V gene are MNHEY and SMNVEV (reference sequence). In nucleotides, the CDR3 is TGTGCCAGCAGTTGGGCCACCTACGAGCAGTACTTC. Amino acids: CASSWATYEQYF.

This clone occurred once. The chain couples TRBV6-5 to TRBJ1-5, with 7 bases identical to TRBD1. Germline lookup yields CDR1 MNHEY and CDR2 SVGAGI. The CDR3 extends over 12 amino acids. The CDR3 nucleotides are TGTGCATCAGGGGGGCGGAATCAGCCCCAGCATTTT. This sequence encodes CASGGRNQPQHF.

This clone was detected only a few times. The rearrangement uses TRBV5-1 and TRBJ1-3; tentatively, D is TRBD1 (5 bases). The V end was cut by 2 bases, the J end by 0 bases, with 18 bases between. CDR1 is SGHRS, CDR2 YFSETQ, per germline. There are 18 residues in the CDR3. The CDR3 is CASSLRAGTSTSGNTIYF. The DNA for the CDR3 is TGCGCCAGCAGCTTACGGGCAGGGACTTCAACCTCTGGAAACACCATATATTTT.

The CDR3 sequence is CASSQDLGAEGEQYF. The CDR3 region has the DNA TGTGCCAGCAGCCAAGATTTAGGGGCCGAAGGTGAGCAGTACTTC. The chain is built from TRBV14 and TRBJ2-7; D perhaps matches TRBD1 (5 bases). Germline CDR1 and CDR2: SGHDN and FVKESK. The CDR3 covers 15 residues. With 0 bases removed from V and 7 bases from J, the gap between germline ends came to 16 bases.

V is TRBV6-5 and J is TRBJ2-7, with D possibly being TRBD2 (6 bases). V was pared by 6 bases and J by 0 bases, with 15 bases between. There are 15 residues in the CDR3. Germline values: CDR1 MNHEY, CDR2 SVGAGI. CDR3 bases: TGTGCCAGCAGGACGGGGGACGTTCACTCCTACGAGCAGTACTTC. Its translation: CASRTGDVHSYEQYF.

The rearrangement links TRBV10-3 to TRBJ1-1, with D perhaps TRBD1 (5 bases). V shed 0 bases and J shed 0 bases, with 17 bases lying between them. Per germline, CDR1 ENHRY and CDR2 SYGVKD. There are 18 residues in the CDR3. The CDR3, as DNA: TGTGCCATCAGTGAGTCTGGGTCCAGGGCGCACATGAACACTGAAGCTTTCTTT. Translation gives CAISESGSRAHMNTEAFF.

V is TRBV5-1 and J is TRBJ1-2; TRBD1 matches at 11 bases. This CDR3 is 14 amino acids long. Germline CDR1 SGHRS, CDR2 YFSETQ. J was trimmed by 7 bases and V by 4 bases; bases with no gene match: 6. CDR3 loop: CASSTGQGAGGYTF. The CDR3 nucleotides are TGCGCCAGCAGCACCGGACAGGGGGCGGGTGGCTACACCTTC.

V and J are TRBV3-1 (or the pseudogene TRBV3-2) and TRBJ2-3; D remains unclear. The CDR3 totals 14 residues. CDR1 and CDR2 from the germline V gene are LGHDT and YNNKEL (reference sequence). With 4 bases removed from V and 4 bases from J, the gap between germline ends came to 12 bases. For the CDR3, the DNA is TGTGCCAGCAGCCCCCCAACTGCGCCAGATACGCAGTATTTT. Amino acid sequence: CASSPPTAPDTQYF.

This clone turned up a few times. In DNA, the CDR3 is TGTGCCAGCAGCTCGAGACTAGCGGGGCCCACAGATACGCAGTATTTT. Translated, it gives CASSSRLAGPTDTQYF. V gene TRBV9 combines with J gene TRBJ2-3; TRBD2 matches 11 bases. CDR1 and CDR2 from the germline V gene are SGDLS and YYNGEE. The CDR3 covers 16 residues. J was trimmed by 2 bases and V by 4 bases; bases with no gene match: 6.

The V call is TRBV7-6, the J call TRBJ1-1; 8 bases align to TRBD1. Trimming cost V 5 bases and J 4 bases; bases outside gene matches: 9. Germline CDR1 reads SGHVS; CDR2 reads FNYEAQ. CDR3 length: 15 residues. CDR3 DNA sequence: TGTGCCAGCAGCACCCGGACAGGGCGGGCCACTGAAGCTTTCTTT. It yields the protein CASSTRTGRATEAFF.